This TCR beta chain is drawn from a study of Ad26.COV2.S vaccination and SARS-CoV-2 variants (dated by TCRdb to about 2021). Looking at the study overall: Vaccine-arm donors were drawn from COV1001, a multicentre, randomized, double-blind, placebo-controlled phase I-IIa trial of Ad26.COV2.S in healthy adults. Ad26.COV2.S was administered intramuscularly at a dose of 5x10^10 or 1x10^11 viral particles, either as one shot or as two shots given 56 days apart. TCRbeta repertoire sequencing served as the tool for gauging how specific and how broad the SARS-CoV-2-reactive T cell receptors were following Ad26.COV2.S vaccination. The TCR-sequenced set comprised roughly 30 samples: around 20 Ad26.COV2.S vaccine recipients, 5 placebo recipients and 8 SARS-CoV-2 convalescent individuals. Trial participants were randomized into five groups of five, in which low-dose or high-dose Ad26.COV2.S was given once or twice, or placebo was given on both occasions. Investigators did not know the trial group allocation while performing experiments and assessing outcomes. Broader findings and caveats from the paper: Ad26.COV2.S recipients had higher spike-specific TCR breadth than placebo recipients (P = 0.0014). Vaccine and placebo recipients had similar non-spike TCR breadth, a finding consistent with the vaccine containing only spike. Substantial breadth of spike-specific CD8+ and CD4+ T cell responses was reported after vaccination. The study lacked the statistical power to compare responses across vaccine doses or regimens. The authors noted that total T cell responses may have been underestimated by the TCR breadth and depth analyses.

As to this clone: Its target antigen remains unknown. The input lacks base qualities; no much larger clone sits a single base away.

The intended sense of this specimen's treatment or condition label: over 15 received Ad26.COV2.S at low or high dose, single or two shots; 5 received placebo; per-sample allocation not given. Repertoires of vaccine and placebo recipients were sequenced from samples collected on day 63 after the first injection. Between 29 July and 7 August 2020, Cohort 1b enrolled around 24 adults aged 18-55 years at one site in Boston, USA. As a vaccine, Ad26.COV2.S was a replication-incompetent adenovirus type 26 vector that expressed a prefusion-stabilized SARS-CoV-2 spike protein derived from the original Wuhan strain. The CDR3 holds 17 amino acids from the cysteine to the phenylalanine. The retained sequence is limited to the CDR3, 51 bases, with the frame set at the first base. Trimming removed 5 bases from V and 0 bases from J; the gene matches leave 10 bases unexplained. CDR1 and CDR2 were assigned from the germline V gene (reference sequence) as LNHDA and SQIVND.

The immunoSEQ Assay was used to sequence TCRbeta CDR3 regions. After extraction, genomic DNA underwent amplification by bias-controlled multiplex PCR, followed by high-throughput sequencing. The original methods were these. To quantify the absolute abundance of every unique TCRbeta CDR3 region, sequences were collapsed and filtered. T cell fraction was estimated by normalizing TCRbeta template counts to usable DNA, with usable DNA measured through amplification of reference genes found in all nucleated cells. Repertoire TCRs were annotated as SARS-CoV-2-specific by exact matching of V gene, CDR3 amino acid sequence and J gene to a known reactive TCR set. MIRA supplied the reference SARS-CoV-2 TCR set, which was filtered for enrichment in COVID-19-positive ImmuneCODE repertoires so that public or cross-reactive TCRs were removed. Using the MIRA antigens, annotated TCRs were further analysed by specific ORF or by position within an ORF. Breadth was defined as annotated unique rearrangements over total unique productive rearrangements; depth was the summed frequency of those rearrangements. Group comparisons of TCR breadth used two-sided Wilcoxon rank-sum tests. As stored in TCRdb, this immuneACCESS dataset retains in-frame rearrangements with V and J assigned. A fraction of the clones does not appear; measured against another copy, unresolved V genes explain less than half of the discrepancy, and the remainder lacks a known reason. The V and J calls and the clone size are those of that table, but D and trimming were determined from the DNA. Present in this sample are some 340,000 clones, about 85% of which were seen just once. 2.1% of the sample is in the top ten clones.

Sequenced here: peripheral blood, sampled in a trial of Ad26.COV2.S vaccine versus placebo. The TCR originated in a person between 18 and 65 years old who received the Ad26.COV2.S COVID-19 vaccine or a placebo. The V gene is TRBV19 and the J gene is TRBJ1-5; TRBD1 fits 7 bases in the junction. Read as DNA, the sequence is TGTGCCAGTAGTCAATACGGGACAGCGTATAGCAATCAGCCCCAGCATTTT. Its protein reads: CASSQYGTAYSNQPQHF. The CDR3 plus the reference TRBV19 and TRBJ1-5 genes for the other parts give the full variable domain: DGGITQSPKYLFRKEGQNVTLSCEQNLNHDAMYWYRQDPGQGLRLIYYSQIVNDFQKGDIAEGYSVSREKKESFPLTVTSAQKNPTAFYLCASSQYGTAYSNQPQHFGDGTRLSIL.